This passage covers 32 T cell receptor beta chains from one sample sequenced in a study of T cells in Graves' hyperthyroidism and ophthalmopathy. TCR beta CDR3 sequences were amplified from RNA transcripts. With the HTBI primer set, the TCR CDR3 went through a first round of RT-PCR. TCRdb re-derived calls from the multiplex PCR reads in MiXCR, one entry per CDR3 protein. The top ten hold 7.5% to 9% of the sample, which has approximately 400,000 distinct CDR3 sequences, 15% to 18% seen once. The sequenced sample consisted of blood. The receptors originated from a woman under 30 with Graves' hyperthyroidism.

This clonotype was seen ten or more times. The J gene is TRBJ2-2, the V gene TRBV7-9; no definite D call. CDR3 size: 16 residues. The V gene lost 5 bases and the J gene lost 3 bases, with 16 bases spanning the gap. Germline values: CDR1 SEHNR, CDR2 FQNEAQ (reference sequence). In DNA, the CDR3 is TGTGCCAGCAGCCCCCCCGGGTCAAAGGACACCGGGGAGCTGTTTTTT. It is translated as CASSPPGSKDTGELFF. Drawing the rest from reference TRBV7-9 and TRBJ2-2, the complete variable domain is DTGVSQNPRHKITKRGQNVTFRCDPISEHNRLYWYRQTLGQGPEFLTYFQNEAQLEKSRLLSDRFSAERPKGSFSTLEIQRTEQGDSAMYLCASSPPGSKDTGELFFGEGSRLTVL.

The sample holds many counts of this clonotype. This sequence joins TRBV19 and TRBJ1-6; weak D call: TRBD1 (5 bases). Germline V gene lookup returns CDR1 LNHDA and CDR2 SQIVND (reference sequence). The CDR3 extends over 17 amino acids. V dropped 1 base and J dropped 7 bases, with 17 bases sitting between them. The CDR3 nucleotides read TGTGCCAGTAGTATAGTCCCGGACCGGGGGGGGAATTCACCCCTCCACTTT. Amino acid sequence: CASSIVPDRGGNSPLHF.

This rearrangement joins TRBV3-1 to TRBJ2-2; D not resolved. The CDR3 contains 14 residues. Germline-derived CDR1 and CDR2 are LGHDT and YNNKEL (reference sequence). The V end was cut by 4 bases, the J end by 4 bases, with 10 bases between. The CDR3 loop is CASSPQTLTGELFF. CDR3 sequence (DNA): TGTGCCAGCAGCCCCCAAACCCTCACCGGGGAGCTGTTTTTT.

The table lists this clonotype with many counts. Here the CDR3 reads CATSDLLKQYF. In nucleotides, the CDR3 is TGTGCCACCAGTGATTTACTAAAGCAGTACTTC. V gene TRBV24-1 combines with J gene TRBJ2-7; D gene ambiguous. With 1 base removed from V and 8 bases from J, the gap between germline ends came to 5 bases. Looked up from germline, CDR1 is KGHDR and CDR2 is SFDVKD. The CDR3 sequence is 11 residues long.

The rearrangement uses TRBV5-1 and TRBJ1-4; D not certain. Germline CDR1 SGHRS, CDR2 YFSETQ. V lost 2 bases and J lost 1, with 9 bases in between. CDR3 size: 15 residues. CDR3 nucleotide sequence: TGCGCCAGCAGCTTCTCGGTTAGAACTAATGAAAAACTGTTTTTT. Encoded protein: CASSFSVRTNEKLFF.

This clonotype was found a few times. The rearrangement uses TRBV5-4 and TRBJ2-2; D could derive from TRBD1 or TRBD2 (5 bases each). Trimming removed 0 bases from V and 2 bases from J, with 11 bases in between. The CDR3 consists of 16 residues. Germline loops: CDR1 SGHNT, CDR2 YYREEE (reference sequence). This CDR3 is CASSLAGRGNTGELFF. In DNA, the CDR3 is TGTGCCAGCAGCTTGGCGGGGCGAGGCAACACCGGGGAGCTGTTTTTT.

This clonotype was counted ten times or more. The chain uses TRBV6-1 and TRBJ1-5, with D perhaps TRBD1 (6 bases). The CDR3 spans 15 residues. Trimming pared 7 bases from V and 4 bases from J, leaving 17 bases between. Germline V gene sequence: CDR1 MNHNS, CDR2 SASEGT. CDR3 bases: TGTGCCAGCACTCCGCCAGGGGTCGGAAATCAGCCCCAGCATTTT. Residues: CASTPPGVGNQPQHF.

In this sample, this clonotype turned up many times. The chain links TRBV20-1 to TRBJ2-7; D gene unclear. Germline V gene sequence: CDR1 DFQATT, CDR2 SNEGSKA (reference sequence). The CDR3 is 13 residues long. V dropped 5 bases and J dropped 2 bases, with 13 bases sitting between them. CDR3 coding DNA: TGCAGTGCTCAACCGGGCAGAACCTACGAGCAGTACTTC. This codes for CSAQPGRTYEQYF.

On this clonotype: A single base separates this from a much larger clone, so it may be a read error. J is TRBJ2-1 and V is TRBV5-1, with D perhaps assigned TRBD1 or TRBD2 (6 bases each). Judging by the DNA end, TRBJ2-7 fits better; the J call may be wrong. The CDR3 runs 14 residues. Germline V gene sequence: CDR1 SGHRS, CDR2 YFSETQ. CDR3: CASKSEGGRNEQYF. In DNA, the CDR3 is TGCGCCAGCAAGAGTGAGGGGGGTCGTAATGAGCAGTACTTC.

This clonotype has ten or more counts. The rearrangement uses TRBV14 and TRBJ2-3; possible D gene TRBD2, 5 bases. V gave up 4 bases and J gave up 5 bases, with 13 bases separating them. CDR3 length: 14 residues. Germline V lookup: CDR1 SGHDN, CDR2 FVKESK. The CDR3 is CASSPAGVRDTQYF. The CDR3 region has the DNA TGTGCCAGCAGCCCCGCCGGGGTTAGAGATACGCAGTATTTT.

CDR3 coding DNA: TGTGCCAGTAGTATCAGCGGGACAGGGAACACCGGGGAGCTGTTTTTT. This translates into CASSISGTGNTGELFF. The chain is built from TRBV19 and TRBJ2-2; tentatively, D is TRBD1 (8 bases). CDR1 is LNHDA, CDR2 SQIVND, per germline (reference sequence). The CDR3 has 16 amino acids. Trimming pared 3 bases from V and 1 base from J, leaving 12 bases between.

This clonotype has a count of ten or more. The rearrangement uses TRBV3-1 and TRBJ1-4, with D maybe TRBD1 (6 bases). The germline V gene encodes CDR1 LGHDT and CDR2 YNNKEL (reference sequence). This CDR3 is built from 15 residues. Trimming removed 2 bases from V and 3 bases from J, with 10 bases in between. CDR3 sequence reads: CASSQRTASNEKLFF. The CDR3 nucleotides read TGTGCCAGCAGCCAACGGACAGCTTCTAATGAAAAACTGTTTTTT.

This clonotype was counted between two and nine times. The chain has TRBV7-3 and TRBJ2-6; possible D gene TRBD2, 6 bases. The CDR3 has 17 residues. Per the germline V gene, CDR1 is SGHTA and CDR2 is FQGTGA. V was trimmed by 5 bases and J by 0 bases, leaving 14 bases between them. The CDR3 bases are TGTGCCAGCAGCCCGCGGGGTTTCACCTCTGGGGCCAACGTCCTGACTTTC. Residues: CASSPRGFTSGANVLTF.

The sample holds a few counts of this clonotype. This sequence joins TRBV6-1 and TRBJ2-6, with D uncertain. CDR1 and CDR2 from the germline V gene are MNHNS and SASEGT. V was pared by 6 bases and J by 0 bases, with 9 bases between. This CDR3 is built from 15 residues. DNA for the CDR3: TGTGCCAGCAGGTCAGACTTCTCTGGGGCCAACGTCCTGACTTTC. This translates into CASRSDFSGANVLTF.

This clonotype was picked up many times. The chain combines TRBV11-3 with TRBJ2-7; D is possibly TRBD1 (6 bases). The CDR3 consists of 15 residues. Looked up from germline, CDR1 is SGHNT and CDR2 is YENEEA. Trimming left V 3 bases short and J 4 bases short, with 16 bases between. CDR3: CASSLPRQAIYEQYF. In DNA, the CDR3 is TGTGCCAGCAGCTTGCCGCGACAGGCGATTTACGAGCAGTACTTC.

This clonotype was seen many times. The chain employs TRBV2 and TRBJ2-1; D is unclear. Germline CDR1 and CDR2: SNHLY and FYNNEI. V lost 4 bases to trimming and J lost 6 bases, with 10 bases between them. The CDR3 runs to 13 residues. The CDR3 region has the DNA TGTGCCAGCAGTGGAGTTATGGGCAATGAGCAGTTCTTC. It yields the protein CASSGVMGNEQFF.

This clonotype has a handful of counts. The chain couples TRBV4-2 to TRBJ2-1; 7 bases fit TRBD2. The CDR3 has 14 amino acids. With 0 bases clipped from V and 14 bases from J, the junction kept 10 bases outside the gene matches. CDR1 LGHNA and CDR2 YNFKEQ come from the germline V gene. CDR3 in DNA: TGTGCCAGCAGCCAAGATCCTGCGGGGGACCACGAGTTCTTC. It encodes CASSQDPAGDHEFF.

This clonotype showed up many times. The genes are TRBV28 and TRBJ2-1, with TRBD1 identical over 7 bases. Germline V gene sequence: CDR1 MDHEN, CDR2 SYDVKM. The ends lost 5 bases at V and 5 bases at J; junction bases unmatched: 9. This CDR3 is built from 15 residues. CDR3 in amino acids: CASSPYGTENNEQFF. CDR3 in DNA: TGTGCCAGCAGTCCATATGGGACAGAAAACAATGAGCAGTTCTTC.

This clonotype was recorded many times. The chain joins TRBV5-6 to TRBJ2-5; TRBD2 aligns across 14 bases. This CDR3 contains 18 residues. The V segment lost 1 base and the J segment 5 bases; nucleotides outside the gene matches: 10. Germline V gene lookup returns CDR1 SGHDT and CDR2 YYEEEE. This CDR3 is CASSLTGLAGGMGETQYF. CDR3 nucleotides: TGTGCCAGCAGCTTGACCGGACTAGCGGGAGGCATGGGGGAGACCCAGTACTTC.

This clonotype was seen ten or more times. The chain employs TRBV30 and TRBJ2-3, with no clear D. V was trimmed by 3 bases and J by 0 bases, leaving 13 bases between them. Germline CDR1 and CDR2: GTSNPN and SVGIG (reference sequence). The CDR3 totals 15 residues. CDR3 sequence (DNA): TGTGCCTGGAGCCCCGGGCAGCAGAGCACAGATACGCAGTATTTT. Protein sequence: CAWSPGQQSTDTQYF.

About this clonotype itself: This may come from a read error, since a much larger clone is one base off. V is TRBV30 and J is TRBJ1-5; tentative D call: TRBD1 (6 bases). Trimming left V 8 bases short and J 4 bases short, with 24 bases between. CDR1 is GTSNPN and CDR2 is SVGIG in the germline V gene (reference sequence). The CDR3 length is 16 residues. In nucleotides, the CDR3 is TGTGCCCGGGCCCCACGGTGGGGGCAGGGTAATCAGCCCCAGCATTTT. It codes for CARAPRWGQGNQPQHF.

This clonotype was detected a few times. The V and J genes are TRBV27 and TRBJ2-7, with D possibly being TRBD1 or TRBD2 (6 bases each). CDR1 MNHEY and CDR2 SMNVEV come from the germline V gene (reference sequence). The V gene lost 4 bases and the J gene lost 4 bases, with 20 bases spanning the gap. The length of the CDR3 is 16 residues. The DNA of the CDR3 is TGTGCCAGCAGTTATCGGACGGGGGCCTTGGGTTACGAGCAGTACTTC. Its protein product is CASSYRTGALGYEQYF.

This chain connects TRBV14 to TRBJ1-2; D possibly corresponds to TRBD1 (6 bases). CDR1 and CDR2 from the germline V gene are SGHDN and FVKESK. The CDR3 consists of 14 residues. Trimming removed 1 base from V and 6 bases from J, with 12 bases in between. The CDR3 is CASSQVGGGDGYTF. The CDR3 nucleotides read TGTGCCAGCAGCCAAGTGGGTGGGGGCGATGGCTACACCTTC.

This clonotype was recorded at least ten times. This chain links TRBV3-1 with TRBJ1-2; TRBD1 agrees at 7 bases. Per germline, CDR1 LGHDT and CDR2 YNNKEL (reference sequence). V shed 0 bases, J shed 3 bases, and the junction held 13 bases outside the gene matches. The CDR3 is 18 residues long. In DNA, the CDR3 is TGTGCCAGCAGCCAAGATGTAAGGGGGCGGGCCCGCGACTATGGCTACACCTTC. Its protein is CASSQDVRGRARDYGYTF.

V is TRBV10-3 and J is TRBJ2-7; TRBD2 matches 7 bases. This CDR3 comprises 13 residues. Germline assignment: CDR1 ENHRY and CDR2 SYGVKD. V shed 5 bases, J shed 4 bases, and the junction held 5 bases outside the gene matches. For the CDR3, the DNA is TGTGCCATCAGTTACGGCGGGGGTTACGAGCAGTACTTC. Translated: CAISYGGGYEQYF.

In its sample, this clonotype was seen many times. The gene calls are TRBV11-2 and TRBJ2-1; perhaps TRBD2 as D (5 bases). V was cut by 2 bases and J by 4 bases, with 9 bases left in between. CDR1 SGHAT and CDR2 FQNNGV come from the germline V gene. There are 14 residues in the CDR3. CDR3 in DNA: TGTGCCAGCAGCTTACGGCGGGCTTACAATGAGCAGTTCTTC. Translating it yields CASSLRRAYNEQFF.

This clonotype was observed many times. This sequence joins TRBV4-1 and TRBJ2-7; 7 positions match TRBD2. The CDR3 consists of 15 residues. The germline V gene has CDR1 MGHRA and CDR2 YSYEKL. The ends lost 4 bases at V and 4 bases at J; junction bases unmatched: 10. CDR3 sequence: CASSLSSGGGYEQYF. The DNA of the CDR3 is TGCGCCAGCAGCCTTTCTAGCGGAGGAGGATACGAGCAGTACTTC.

The V and J genes are TRBV6-2 or TRBV6-3 and TRBJ2-5; D remains ambiguous. The germline CDR1 and CDR2 sequences are MNHEY and SVGEGT. V lost 2 bases, J lost 5 bases, and 27 bases lay in between. The CDR3 sequence is 19 residues long. CDR3 bases: TGTGCCAGCAGTTACCCACCCTTACAAAGTAGTCGGGCGGTGGAGACCCAGTACTTC. Translation: CASSYPPLQSSRAVETQYF.

The sample holds many counts of this clonotype. The chain uses TRBV20-1 and TRBJ1-4; TRBD1 agrees at 7 bases. This CDR3 is 14 amino acids long. Per the germline V gene, CDR1 is DFQATT and CDR2 is SNEGSKA (reference sequence). The V and J ends lost 3 bases and 5 bases, in that order; junction bases with no gene match: 6. The CDR3 protein is CSARGGTENEKLFF. CDR3 nucleotide sequence: TGCAGTGCTAGGGGGGGGACAGAGAATGAAAAACTGTTTTTT.

V is TRBV29-1 and J is TRBJ2-7; D is undetermined. This CDR3 region has 13 residues. From germline, CDR1 is SQVTM and CDR2 ANQGSEA. V lost 7 bases to trimming and J lost 6 bases, with 19 bases between them. The CDR3 reads CSGKTVVSAEQYF. The CDR3 DNA follows: TGCAGCGGAAAAACGGTCGTATCAGCCGAGCAGTACTTC.

There are many counts of this clonotype. CDR3 nucleotides: TGTGCCAGCAGCCAAGGGACCTCATATGGATATGAGCAGTTCTTC. Its translation is CASSQGTSYGYEQFF. The chain combines TRBV3-1 with TRBJ2-1; the D is unclear. Germline CDR1 and CDR2: LGHDT and YNNKEL (reference sequence). CDR3 size: 15 residues. Deletions cut 1 base from V and 8 bases from J, with 15 bases between.

The rearrangement joins TRBV15 to TRBJ2-1; 7 positions match TRBD2. V lost 7 bases to trimming and J lost 8 bases; unmatched junction nucleotides: 14. This CDR3 comprises 15 residues. The germline CDR1 and CDR2 sequences are LNHNV and YYDKDF (reference sequence). The CDR3 DNA follows: TGTGCCACCACGGGCGGAGAGCGGGATATCGATGAGCAGTTCTTC. The encoded protein is CATTGGERDIDEQFF.